This T cell receptor beta chain was observed in a study of blood T cell repertoires in COVID-19. Background on the study: The United States, Italy and Spain supplied acute and convalescent COVID-19 samples. Sources were T cells, B-cell-depleted T cells, or PBMCs; the material itself was cDNA or gDNA.

V gave up 8 bases and J gave up 2 bases; unmatched junction bases: 10. The CDR3 totals 16 residues. Germline assignment: CDR1 LNHDA and CDR2 SQIVND (reference sequence). Source study methods: Reference gene primer amplification in the assay estimated nucleated cell counts. Profiling relied on immunoSEQ multiplex PCR, and the TCRdb table lists in-frame clones only, not all of them. The D gene and trimming were derived from the DNA, and the V and J assignments and clone size from that table. The table shows some 160,000 clones, with around 86% occurring only once. Sequences were obtained from peripheral blood. This receptor was taken from a man aged 65 to 79 who had recovered from COVID-19. V usage is TRBV19 and J usage is TRBJ1-2, with 11 bases fitting TRBD1. This chain's CDR3 is CASERRDRGSNYGYTF. CDR3 DNA sequence: TGTGCCAGTGAGAGAAGGGACAGGGGGTCGAACTATGGCTACACCTTC.